This record concerns one T cell receptor (beta chain) sequence. What it binds is not known. The length of the CDR3 is 14 residues. Germline V CDR1 and CDR2: LGHDT, YNNKEL (reference sequence). Trimming removed 1 base from V and 3 bases from J, with 8 bases in between. The authors incorporated unique molecular identifiers into the TCR beta cDNA libraries. MiXCR, run by TCRdb on the PCR reads, gives a single entry per CDR3 protein. The table includes about 680,000 distinct CDR3 sequences, approximately 59% detected once. This entry comes from a study of post-analysis software for immune sequencing data. Study-wide results and caveats: Controls had lower frequencies than patients of five TRBV segments, which included TRBV5-6, TRBV5-1 and TRBV20-1.

This sequence was found in a girl under 10 years old with multiple sclerosis. The V and J genes are TRBV3-1 and TRBJ2-3, with no clear D. The sequencing sample was made of blood. CDR3 in DNA: TGTGCCAGCAGCCAAGGCAGCAGAACAGATACGCAGTATTTT. Translation gives CASSQGSRTDTQYF.